In its sample, the clone carrying this TCR beta chain was seen a few times. Other DNA sequences in this sample translate to the same CDR3. In the study's own analysis: Reference gene primer amplification gave nucleated cell count estimates. Only in-frame clones appear in the TCRdb table, and some are missing; sequencing was by immunoSEQ multiplex PCR. The V and J calls and clone size are taken from that table; D and trimming were inferred from the DNA. The sample shows hundreds of thousands of clones, about 80% of them seen only once. This CDR3 has 13 amino acids. The V end was cut by 1 base, the J end by 5 bases, with 5 bases between. Germline loops: CDR1 LGHDT, CDR2 YNNKEL (reference sequence). These data originate in a study of blood T cell repertoires in COVID-19. In the study overall: Samples taken during acute and convalescent COVID-19 were collected in the United States, Italy and Spain. T cells, B-cell-depleted T cells, or PBMCs provided the cDNA or gDNA that served as material.

The receptor was derived from a woman aged 40 to 49 with active or convalescent COVID-19. The V and J genes are TRBV3-1 (or the pseudogene TRBV3-2) and TRBJ2-2; D is unclear. Sequenced material: peripheral blood. DNA of the CDR3: TGTGCCAGCAGCCAAGGCCGGACCGGGGAGCTGTTTTTT. The encoded protein is CASSQGRTGELFF.